One T cell receptor beta chain is described in this entry. There are 15 residues in the CDR3. The V end was cut by 1 base, the J end by 8 bases, with 15 bases between. CDR1 is LGHDT, CDR2 YNNKEL, per germline (reference sequence). This specimen belongs to a study of Ad26.COV2.S vaccination and SARS-CoV-2 variants. Study-wide context: Ad26.COV2.S shots went into the muscle once or twice, 56 days apart.

Treatment noted: over 15 received Ad26.COV2.S at low or high dose, single or two shots; several received placebo; per-sample allocation not given. Samples came from day 63 after the first vaccine or placebo injection. An Ad26 vector carrying the Wuhan-strain SARS-CoV-2 spike served as the vaccine. Method: immunoSEQ multiplex PCR; TCRdb's copy keeps in-frame clones and lacks some. This table holds approximately 340,000 clones, roughly 85% found once. The J gene is TRBJ2-4, the V gene TRBV3-1 (or the pseudogene TRBV3-2), with D perhaps matching TRBD2 (6 bases). This specimen consisted of peripheral blood, obtained in a trial of Ad26.COV2.S vaccine versus placebo. This clonotype was sampled from a person aged 18-65 years who received the Ad26.COV2.S COVID-19 vaccine or a placebo. The CDR3 loop reads CASSQGNGGGYIQYF. The CDR3 DNA follows: TGTGCCAGCAGCCAAGGAAACGGGGGTGGATACATTCAGTACTTC.